The 21 T cell receptor beta chains given below trace back to one sample, sequenced in a study of post-analysis software for immune sequencing data. Study-wide points: TRBV5-6, TRBV5-1 and TRBV20-1 belonged to a set of roughly five TRBV segments that were more frequent in patients than controls.

The antigens for these receptors are not known. The TCR beta cDNA libraries contained unique molecular identifiers. TCRdb ran MiXCR on the PCR reads and lists one entry per CDR3 protein. Of a few hundred thousand distinct CDR3 sequences detected, roughly 34% appear once; the ten largest clones hold approximately 6%. Sequencing was done on a sample of blood. These receptors all come from a girl aged 2-17 years with multiple sclerosis.

The chain joins TRBV20-1 to TRBJ2-3; 10 positions match TRBD2. This CDR3 is built from 14 residues. Germline assignment: CDR1 DFQATT and CDR2 SNEGSKA (reference sequence). The V and J ends lost 6 bases and 4 bases, in that order; junction bases with no gene match: 7. The CDR3 region has the DNA TGCAGTGCCGATCGGACTAGCGGATCAGATACGCAGTATTTT. Residues: CSADRTSGSDTQYF.

This chain connects TRBV20-1 to TRBJ1-2; 10 bases are a match to TRBD1. The CDR3 spans 15 residues. Germline assignment: CDR1 DFQATT and CDR2 SNEGSKA (reference sequence). V lost 3 bases and J lost 1; bases outside the gene matches: 5. The CDR3 region has the DNA TGCAGTGCTAGCGGGACAGGGGATCTTAACTATGGCTACACCTTC. Its translation: CSASGTGDLNYGYTF.

The rearrangement uses TRBV29-1 and TRBJ1-1, with D maybe TRBD1 (5 bases). Germline V gene lookup returns CDR1 SQVTM and CDR2 ANQGSEA. CDR3 length: 13 residues. Trimming cost V 4 bases and J 1 base, with 10 bases left between them. DNA of the CDR3: TGCAGCGTTGTTCGGGGGACGAACACTGAAGCTTTCTTT. Its protein is CSVVRGTNTEAFF. Combining the CDR3 with reference TRBV29-1 and TRBJ1-1 gives the whole variable domain SAVISQKPSRDICQRGTSLTIQCQVDSQVTMMFWYRQQPGQSLTLIATANQGSEATYESGFVIDKFPISRPNLTFSTLTVSNMSPEDSSIYLCSVVRGTNTEAFFGQGTRLTVV.

V usage is TRBV4-1 and J usage is TRBJ1-2, with 8 bases identical to TRBD1. CDR3 size: 15 residues. CDR1 and CDR2 (germline): MGHRA, YSYEKL. With 5 bases clipped from V and 4 bases from J, the junction kept 9 bases outside the gene matches. The CDR3 region is CASSGGQGVGYGYTF. The CDR3 DNA sequence: TGCGCCAGCAGCGGAGGACAGGGCGTGGGCTATGGCTACACCTTC.

This rearrangement joins TRBV20-1 to TRBJ2-1, with unresolved D. This CDR3 has 11 residues. The germline V gene has CDR1 DFQATT and CDR2 SNEGSKA (reference sequence). With 4 bases removed from V and 7 bases from J, the gap between germline ends came to 8 bases. The CDR3 protein is CSANVVNEQFF. CDR3 bases: TGCAGTGCTAACGTCGTAAATGAGCAGTTCTTC.

J is TRBJ2-4 and V is TRBV28; 10 bases fit TRBD1. TRBJ2-7 explains the end of the DNA better; the J call may be wrong. The germline CDR1 and CDR2 sequences are MDHEN and SYDVKM. CDR3 length: 17 amino acids. The CDR3 sequence is CASSFPRRWTGGGEQYF. CDR3 sequence (DNA): TGTGCCAGCAGTTTCCCCCGGAGATGGACAGGGGGTGGCGAGCAGTACTTC.

This chain uses TRBV10-1 with TRBJ2-7; the match to TRBD1 covers 8 bases. Germline assignment: CDR1 WNHNN and CDR2 SYGVQD (reference sequence). The ends lost 3 bases at V and 2 bases at J; junction bases unmatched: 12. The length of the CDR3 is 17 residues. The CDR3 here is CASSDTGQGGGTYEQYF. In DNA form, the CDR3 reads TGCGCCAGCAGTGATACCGGACAGGGTGGGGGTACCTACGAGCAGTACTTC.

The chain is built from TRBV12-3 or TRBV12-4 and TRBJ2-6; no clear D gene. This CDR3 is 14 amino acids long. The V and J ends lost 2 bases and 2 bases respectively, with 4 bases between them. The CDR3 here is CASSLRAGANVLTF. CDR3 DNA: TGTGCCAGCAGTTTACGGGCTGGGGCCAACGTCCTGACTTTC.

This clonotype was detected only a few times. The chain uses TRBV10-3 and TRBJ2-5, with TRBD1 as a possible D gene (5 bases). V was cut by 3 bases and J by 2 bases, with 10 bases left in between. The germline V gene encodes CDR1 ENHRY and CDR2 SYGVKD. This CDR3 spans 14 amino acids. CDR3 nucleotides: TGTGCCATCAGTGACCGGCAGGGTCAAGAGACCCAGTACTTC. This encodes CAISDRQGQETQYF.

The gene calls are TRBV9 and TRBJ1-5, with D tentatively TRBD1 (5 bases). The germline CDR1 and CDR2 sequences are SGDLS and YYNGEE. V lost 4 bases and J lost 0, with 8 bases in between. The CDR3 spans 14 residues. CDR3 residues: CASSHGGSNQPQHF. CDR3 coding DNA: TGTGCCAGCAGCCATGGGGGTAGCAATCAGCCCCAGCATTTT. The entire variable domain, with the rest obtained from reference TRBV9 and TRBJ1-5, is as follows: DSGVTQTPKHLITATGQRVTLRCSPRSGDLSVYWYQQSLDQGLQFLIQYYNGEERAKGNILERFSAQQFPDLHSELNLSSLELGDSALYFCASSHGGSNQPQHFGDGTRLSIL.

This chain uses TRBV5-1 with TRBJ2-3; D is uncertain. Germline lookup yields CDR1 SGHRS and CDR2 YFSETQ. V gave up 4 bases and J gave up 2 bases, with 14 bases separating them. This CDR3 is built from 15 residues. The CDR3 nucleotides read TGCGCCAGCAGCGTGGGTAACAGCGTCACAGATACGCAGTATTTT. Its protein product is CASSVGNSVTDTQYF.

J is TRBJ1-1 and V is TRBV10-1; D ambiguous. CDR3 length equals 11 residues. The germline V gene has CDR1 WNHNN and CDR2 SYGVQD (reference sequence). The V and J ends lost 6 bases and 1 base respectively, with 3 bases between them. The CDR3 DNA follows: TGCGCCAGCAGATCGAACACTGAAGCTTTCTTT. Amino acid sequence: CASRSNTEAFF.

The gene calls are TRBV5-6 and TRBJ2-7; D is unresolved. CDR1 SGHDT and CDR2 YYEEEE come from the germline V gene. V lost 3 bases to trimming and J lost 0 bases, with 10 bases between them. This CDR3 has 14 amino acids. CDR3 sequence (DNA): TGTGCCAGCAGCTCTGTGGGTTTCTCCTACGAGCAGTACTTC. Its protein product is CASSSVGFSYEQYF.

This chain joins TRBV5-1 and TRBJ2-3; TRBD1 is a possible D gene (5 bases). Germline CDR1 SGHRS, CDR2 YFSETQ. CDR3 length: 16 amino acids. Trimming removed 0 bases at V and 6 bases at J, with 17 bases between. For the CDR3, the DNA is TGCGCCAGCAGCTTGGAAGGACACCACACATCGGATACGCAGTATTTT. Translating it yields CASSLEGHHTSDTQYF.

The V call is TRBV11-2, the J call TRBJ2-7; 9 nucleotides agree with TRBD1. The CDR3 has 15 amino acids. Germline CDR1 is SGHAT and CDR2 is FQNNGV. J gave up 3 bases and V 4 bases, and 7 bases lay outside the gene matches. The CDR3 bases are TGTGCCAGCAGCTCAAAACCGACAGGGGGCTACGAGCAGTACTTC. It encodes CASSSKPTGGYEQYF.

The V gene is TRBV4-1, the J gene TRBJ1-4; 7 bases match TRBD1. Germline V gene lookup returns CDR1 MGHRA and CDR2 YSYEKL. The CDR3 contains 17 residues. V was clipped by 0 bases and J by 8 bases; unmatched bases: 12. CDR3 residues: CASSQDIEAGGVEKLFF. CDR3 sequence (DNA): TGCGCCAGCAGCCAAGATATTGAGGCAGGGGGAGTCGAAAAACTGTTTTTT.

This clonotype turned up a few times. V and J are TRBV4-1 and TRBJ1-1; D uncertain. V gave up 4 bases and J gave up 4 bases, with 25 bases separating them. CDR1 MGHRA and CDR2 YSYEKL come from the germline V gene. There are 18 residues in the CDR3. The CDR3 spells CASSRHTLTTRWSTEAFF. CDR3 DNA: TGCGCCAGCAGCCGACACACCCTTACGACAAGATGGTCCACTGAAGCTTTCTTT.

Comment on this clonotype: A single base separates this from a much larger clone, so it may be a read error. CDR3 sequence: CASSLATPSRETQYF. DNA of the CDR3: TGTGCCAGCAGCTTGGCCACCCCCAGTCGAGAGACCCAGTACTTC. V gene TRBV5-6 combines with J gene TRBJ2-5; no firm D call. The CDR3 sequence is 15 residues long. Trimming took off 0 bases at V and 4 bases at J, with 13 bases between the two ends. Germline CDR1 is SGHDT and CDR2 is YYEEEE.

This clonotype occurred a few times. The genes are TRBV15 and TRBJ2-1, with TRBD1 as a possible D gene (6 bases). Between the trimmed V and J ends, which lost 2 bases and 2 bases, there was a span of 13 bases. This CDR3 spans 16 amino acids. Germline values: CDR1 LNHNV, CDR2 YYDKDF (reference sequence). The chain's CDR3 is CATSRSPRGAYNEQFF. The CDR3 DNA sequence: TGTGCCACCAGCAGAAGCCCCAGGGGCGCCTACAATGAGCAGTTCTTC.

A remark on this clonotype: The junction departs from germline at one end; a sequencing error may be responsible. The V call is TRBV20-1, the J call TRBJ2-6; the match to TRBD2 covers 8 bases. CDR3 length: 13 residues. Germline V gene lookup returns CDR1 DFQATT and CDR2 SNEGSKA (reference sequence). The CDR3 DNA reads TGCAGTGCCCGCCTCCGGGGGGGCAACGTCCTGACTTTC. The encoded protein is CSARLRGGNVLTF.

As concerns this clonotype: This sequence may be a read error, since a much larger clone differs from it by one base. This chain uses TRBV4-1 with TRBJ2-4, with 10 bases matching TRBD1. The CDR3 runs 14 residues. V shed 8 bases and J 13 bases; nucleotides not matched to a gene: 14. The germline CDR1 and CDR2 sequences are MGHRA and YSYEKL. The CDR3 is CASDPRTGGGEQYF. The CDR3 DNA sequence: TGCGCCAGCGATCCTCGGACAGGGGGAGGTGAGCAGTACTTC.